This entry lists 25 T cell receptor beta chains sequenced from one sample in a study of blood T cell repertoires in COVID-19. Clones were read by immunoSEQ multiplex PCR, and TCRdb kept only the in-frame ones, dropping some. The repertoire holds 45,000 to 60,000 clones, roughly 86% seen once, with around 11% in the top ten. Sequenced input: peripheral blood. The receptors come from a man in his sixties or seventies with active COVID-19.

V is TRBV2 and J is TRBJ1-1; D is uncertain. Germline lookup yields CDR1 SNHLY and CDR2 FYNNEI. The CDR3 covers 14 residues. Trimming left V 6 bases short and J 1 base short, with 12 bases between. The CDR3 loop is CASRVEGWNTEAFF. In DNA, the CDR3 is TGTGCCAGCAGGGTGGAGGGTTGGAACACTGAAGCTTTCTTT.

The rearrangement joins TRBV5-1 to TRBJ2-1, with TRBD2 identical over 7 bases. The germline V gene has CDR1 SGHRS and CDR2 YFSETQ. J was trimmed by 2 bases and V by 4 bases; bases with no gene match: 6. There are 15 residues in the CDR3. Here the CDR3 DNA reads TGCGCCAGCAGCCGAGCAGCGGGGACCTACAATGAGCAGTTCTTC. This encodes CASSRAAGTYNEQFF.

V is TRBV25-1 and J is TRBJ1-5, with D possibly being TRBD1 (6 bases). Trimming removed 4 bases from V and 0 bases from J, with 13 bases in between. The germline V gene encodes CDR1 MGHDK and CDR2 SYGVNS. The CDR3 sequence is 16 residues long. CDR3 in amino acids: CASSGRGDNSNQPQHF. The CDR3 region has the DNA TGTGCCAGCAGTGGCAGGGGAGATAATAGCAATCAGCCCCAGCATTTT.

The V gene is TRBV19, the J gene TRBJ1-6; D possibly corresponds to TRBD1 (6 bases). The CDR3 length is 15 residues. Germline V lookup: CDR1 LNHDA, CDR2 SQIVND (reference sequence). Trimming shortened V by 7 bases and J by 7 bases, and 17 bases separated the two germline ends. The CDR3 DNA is TGTGCCAGTAAACATACAGGGAACGGGAATTCACCCCTCCACTTT. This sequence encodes CASKHTGNGNSPLHF.

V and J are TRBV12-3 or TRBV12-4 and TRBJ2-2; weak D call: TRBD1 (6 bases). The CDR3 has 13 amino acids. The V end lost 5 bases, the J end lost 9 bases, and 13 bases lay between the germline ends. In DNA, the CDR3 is TGTGCCAGCAGTCTTAGGACAGAGAGGGAGCTGTTTTTT. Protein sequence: CASSLRTERELFF.

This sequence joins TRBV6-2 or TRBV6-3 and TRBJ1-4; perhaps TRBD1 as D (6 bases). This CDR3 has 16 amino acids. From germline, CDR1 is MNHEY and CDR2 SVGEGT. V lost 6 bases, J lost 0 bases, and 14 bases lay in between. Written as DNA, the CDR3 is TGTGCCAGCAGCCCTGACAGGCCTTCAACTAATGAAAAACTGTTTTTT. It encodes CASSPDRPSTNEKLFF.

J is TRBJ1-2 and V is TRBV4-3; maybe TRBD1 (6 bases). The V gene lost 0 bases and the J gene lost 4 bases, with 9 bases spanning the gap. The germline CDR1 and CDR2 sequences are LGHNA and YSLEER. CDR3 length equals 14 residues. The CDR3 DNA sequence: TGCGCCAGCAGCCAAGATGTAGGGGGCTATGGCTACACCTTC. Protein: CASSQDVGGYGYTF.

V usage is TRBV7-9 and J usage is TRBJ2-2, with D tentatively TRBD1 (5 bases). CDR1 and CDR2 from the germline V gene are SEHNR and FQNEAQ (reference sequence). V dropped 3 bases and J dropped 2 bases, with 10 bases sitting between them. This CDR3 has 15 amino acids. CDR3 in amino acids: CASSLVQGNTGELFF. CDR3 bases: TGTGCCAGCAGCTTGGTTCAGGGAAACACCGGGGAGCTGTTTTTT.

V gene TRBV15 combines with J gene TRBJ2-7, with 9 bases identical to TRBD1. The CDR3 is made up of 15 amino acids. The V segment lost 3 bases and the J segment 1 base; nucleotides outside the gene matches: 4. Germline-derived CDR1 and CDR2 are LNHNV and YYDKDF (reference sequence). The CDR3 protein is CATSSRDRVSYEQYF. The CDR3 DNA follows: TGTGCCACCAGCAGCCGGGACAGGGTATCCTACGAGCAGTACTTC.

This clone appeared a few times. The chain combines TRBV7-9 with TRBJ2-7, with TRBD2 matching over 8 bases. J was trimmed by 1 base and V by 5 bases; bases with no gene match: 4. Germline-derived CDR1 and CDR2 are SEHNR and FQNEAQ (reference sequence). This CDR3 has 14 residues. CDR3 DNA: TGTGCCAGCAGCCCCCGGGGGGGGTCCTACGAGCAGTACTTC. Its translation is CASSPRGGSYEQYF. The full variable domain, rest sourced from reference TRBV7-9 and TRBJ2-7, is DTGVSQNPRHKITKRGQNVTFRCDPISEHNRLYWYRQTLGQGPEFLTYFQNEAQLEKSRLLSDRFSAERPKGSFSTLEIQRTEQGDSAMYLCASSPRGGSYEQYFGPGTRLTVT.

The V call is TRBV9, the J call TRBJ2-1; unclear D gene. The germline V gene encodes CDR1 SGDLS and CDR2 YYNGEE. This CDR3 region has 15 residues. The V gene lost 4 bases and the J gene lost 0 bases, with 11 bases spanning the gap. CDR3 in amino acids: CASSFQDSSYNEQFF. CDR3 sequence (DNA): TGTGCCAGCAGCTTCCAGGATAGCTCCTACAATGAGCAGTTCTTC.

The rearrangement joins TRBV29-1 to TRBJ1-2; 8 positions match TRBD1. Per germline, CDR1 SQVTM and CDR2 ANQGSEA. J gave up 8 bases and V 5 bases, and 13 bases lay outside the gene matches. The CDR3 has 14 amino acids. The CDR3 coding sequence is TGCAGCGTTCCGACCTCAGGGGGCGGAGGCGGCTACACCTTC. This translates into CSVPTSGGGGGYTF.

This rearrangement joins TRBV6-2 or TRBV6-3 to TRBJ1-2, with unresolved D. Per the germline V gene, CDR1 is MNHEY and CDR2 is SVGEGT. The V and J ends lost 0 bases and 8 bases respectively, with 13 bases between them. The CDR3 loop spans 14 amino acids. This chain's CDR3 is CASSYSGGPQGYTF. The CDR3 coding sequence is TGTGCCAGCAGTTACTCGGGCGGGCCTCAAGGCTACACCTTC.

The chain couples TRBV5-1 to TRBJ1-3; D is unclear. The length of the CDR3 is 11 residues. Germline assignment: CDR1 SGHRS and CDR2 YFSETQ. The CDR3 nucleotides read TGCTACCGTCCAGCTGGAAACACCATATATTTT. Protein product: CYRPAGNTIYF.

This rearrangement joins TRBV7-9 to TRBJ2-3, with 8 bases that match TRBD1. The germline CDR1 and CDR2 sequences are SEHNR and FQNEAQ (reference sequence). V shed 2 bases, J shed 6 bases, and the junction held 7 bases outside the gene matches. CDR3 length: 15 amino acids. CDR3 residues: CASSLIRGPIDTQYF. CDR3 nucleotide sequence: TGTGCCAGCAGCTTAATCAGGGGGCCCATTGATACGCAGTATTTT.

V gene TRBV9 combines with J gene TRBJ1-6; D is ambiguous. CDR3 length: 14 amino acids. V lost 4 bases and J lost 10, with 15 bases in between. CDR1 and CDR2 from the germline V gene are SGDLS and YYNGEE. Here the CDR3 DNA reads TGTGCCAGCAGCACTCGGCCGGAGTGGTCACCCCTCCACTTT. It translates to CASSTRPEWSPLHF.

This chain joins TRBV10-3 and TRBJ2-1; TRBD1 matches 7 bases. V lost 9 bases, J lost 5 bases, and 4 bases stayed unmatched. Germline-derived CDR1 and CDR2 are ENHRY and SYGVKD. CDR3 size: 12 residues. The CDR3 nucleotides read TGTGCCATTGGGACAGTAGACAATGAGCAGTTCTTC. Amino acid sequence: CAIGTVDNEQFF.

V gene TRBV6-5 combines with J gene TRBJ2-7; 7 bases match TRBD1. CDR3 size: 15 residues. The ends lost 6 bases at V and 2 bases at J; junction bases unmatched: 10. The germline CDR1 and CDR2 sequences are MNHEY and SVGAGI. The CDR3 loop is CASSLEERGPYEQYF. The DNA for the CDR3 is TGTGCCAGCAGCCTGGAGGAAAGGGGGCCCTACGAGCAGTACTTC.

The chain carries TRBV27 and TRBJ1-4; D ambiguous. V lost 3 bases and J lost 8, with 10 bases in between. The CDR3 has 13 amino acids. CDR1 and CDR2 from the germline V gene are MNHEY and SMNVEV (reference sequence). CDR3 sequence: CASSLRGAEKLFF. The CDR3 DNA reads TGTGCCAGCAGTTTGCGAGGCGCAGAAAAACTGTTTTTT.

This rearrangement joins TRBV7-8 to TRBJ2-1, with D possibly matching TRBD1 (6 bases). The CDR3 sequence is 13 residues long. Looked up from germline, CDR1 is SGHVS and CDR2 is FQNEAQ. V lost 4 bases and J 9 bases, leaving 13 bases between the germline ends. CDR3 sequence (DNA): TGTGCCAGCAGCTCCCTCCAGGGGAGTGAGCAGTTCTTC. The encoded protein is CASSSLQGSEQFF.

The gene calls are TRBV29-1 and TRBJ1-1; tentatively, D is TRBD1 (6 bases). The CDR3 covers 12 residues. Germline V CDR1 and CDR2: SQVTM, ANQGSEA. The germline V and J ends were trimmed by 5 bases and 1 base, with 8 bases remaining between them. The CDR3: CSVPGQNTEAFF. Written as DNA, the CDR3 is TGCAGCGTTCCGGGACAGAACACTGAAGCTTTCTTT.

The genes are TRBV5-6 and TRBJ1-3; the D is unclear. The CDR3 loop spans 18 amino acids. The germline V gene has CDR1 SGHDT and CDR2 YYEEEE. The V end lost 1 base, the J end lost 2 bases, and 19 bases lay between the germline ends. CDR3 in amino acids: CASSLRVSRVIPGNTIYF. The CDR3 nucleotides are TGTGCCAGCAGCTTGCGAGTGAGTCGGGTCATTCCTGGAAACACCATATATTTT.

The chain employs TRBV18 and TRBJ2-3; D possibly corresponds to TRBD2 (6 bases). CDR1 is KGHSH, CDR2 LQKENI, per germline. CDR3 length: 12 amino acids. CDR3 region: CVRETGVDTQYF. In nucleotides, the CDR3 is TGTGTACGTGAGACGGGGGTAGATACGCAGTATTTT.

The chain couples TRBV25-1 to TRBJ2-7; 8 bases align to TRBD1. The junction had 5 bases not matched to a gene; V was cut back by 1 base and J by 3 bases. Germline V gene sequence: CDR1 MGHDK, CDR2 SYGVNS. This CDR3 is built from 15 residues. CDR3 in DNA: TGTGCCAGCAGTGAATTAGGACAGGGAGACTACGAGCAGTACTTC. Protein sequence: CASSELGQGDYEQYF.

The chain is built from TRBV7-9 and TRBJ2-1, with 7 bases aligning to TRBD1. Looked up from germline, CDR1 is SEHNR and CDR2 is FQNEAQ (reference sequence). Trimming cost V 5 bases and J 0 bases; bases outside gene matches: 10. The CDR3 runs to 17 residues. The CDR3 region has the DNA TGTGCCAGCAGCCCACCACAGGGGCTAAGCTCCTACAATGAGCAGTTCTTC. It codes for CASSPPQGLSSYNEQFF.